This record covers a single TCR beta chain. What it recognizes is unknown. This specimen belongs to a study of beta chain features in type 1 diabetes. Overall study results and limits: TCRB CDR3s from Type 1 diabetes patients were moderately but significantly shorter in all four CD4+ subsets.

Every bit of the isolated RNA underwent reverse transcription, so sequencing read expressed TCRB transcripts. The assay was immunoSEQ multiplex PCR, and TCRdb's table has in-frame clones only and misses some. The sample contains a few hundred thousand clones, roughly 13% of which appear only once. Germline lookup yields CDR1 ENHRY and CDR2 SYGVKD. The CDR3 extends over 16 amino acids. Trimming removed 3 bases at V and 0 bases at J, with 14 bases between. The TCR sequence derives from a woman aged 18-29 years with type 1 diabetes. The sample taken for sequencing was naive CD4+ T cells from blood. The V call is TRBV10-3, the J call TRBJ1-2; D remains ambiguous. CDR3 sequence: CAISDAGESPNYGYTF. For the CDR3, the DNA is TGTGCCATCAGTGATGCCGGGGAGAGCCCTAACTATGGCTACACCTTC.